The present T cell receptor (beta chain) was sequenced within a study of lymphopenia after photon versus proton radiotherapy. The assay was immunoSEQ multiplex PCR, and TCRdb's table has in-frame clones only and misses some. The profile shows under 65,000 clones, approximately 84% of them singletons. This specimen consisted of peripheral blood, obtained from a patient treated with proton-based radiotherapy. The TCR sequence derives from a man in his 60s with pancreatic cancer.

The DNA of the CDR3 is TGCGCCAGCAGCCTATTTCTACTAGCGGGAGAAGGTAATGAGCAGTTCTTC. This encodes CASSLFLLAGEGNEQFF. The rearrangement joins TRBV5-1 to TRBJ2-1; 11 bases match TRBD2. This CDR3 contains 17 residues. Germline CDR1 and CDR2: SGHRS and YFSETQ. The V segment lost 4 bases and the J segment 7 bases; nucleotides outside the gene matches: 13.